The 10 T cell receptor beta chains below all came from one sample that was sequenced in a study of T cell responses to AZD1222 COVID-19 vaccine. The assay was immunoSEQ multiplex PCR, and TCRdb's table has in-frame clones only and misses some. The sample has some 95,000 clones, roughly 86% seen once; the top ten hold about 3%. Source: peripheral blood, taken on day 0 of MenACWY control vaccination. The receptors here all came from an adult in good health.

The chain combines TRBV4-1 with TRBJ1-2; D unclear. Germline V gene data show CDR1 as MGHRA and CDR2 as YSYEKL. V was pared by 0 bases and J by 1 base, with 9 bases between. The CDR3 is 15 residues long. The CDR3 loop is CASSQDVEVNYGYTF. CDR3 nucleotide sequence: TGCGCCAGCAGCCAAGATGTGGAGGTTAACTATGGCTACACCTTC.

The chain uses TRBV12-1 and TRBJ1-1. TRBV12-1 is annotated as a pseudogene. The CDR3 extends over 15 amino acids. CDR3 nucleotides: TGTGCCAGCAGCTCCCTACCTACTTGGGGCACTGAAGCTTTCTTT. Its translation: CASSSLPTWGTEAFF.

The chain uses TRBV7-2 and TRBJ1-2; 12 nucleotides match TRBD1. The junction had 6 bases not matched to a gene; V was cut back by 4 bases and J by 3 bases. Germline-derived CDR1 and CDR2 are SGHTA and FQGNSA. The CDR3 totals 16 residues. The CDR3 sequence: CASSWTGQGADYGYTF. DNA for the CDR3: TGTGCCAGCAGCTGGACGGGACAGGGGGCGGACTATGGCTACACCTTC.

V gene TRBV14 combines with J gene TRBJ2-1, with D perhaps TRBD1 or TRBD2 (5 bases each). The V gene lost 0 bases and the J gene lost 4 bases, with 7 bases spanning the gap. The CDR3 covers 14 residues. Germline V gene data show CDR1 as SGHDN and CDR2 as FVKESK. Here the CDR3 DNA reads TGTGCCAGCAGCCAAGAGGGGGTTTACAATGAGCAGTTCTTC. Its translation is CASSQEGVYNEQFF.

This chain joins TRBV10-1 and TRBJ1-5, with a possible D match to TRBD1 (6 bases). This CDR3 comprises 18 residues. Germline values: CDR1 WNHNN, CDR2 SYGVQD (reference sequence). Trimming took 0 bases from V and 0 from J, leaving 15 bases between them. The CDR3 bases are TGCGCCAGCAGTGAGTCGGCCAGGGGAGTGTATAGCAATCAGCCCCAGCATTTT. Translating it yields CASSESARGVYSNQPQHF.

V is TRBV5-4 and J is TRBJ1-2; weak D call: TRBD1 (5 bases). The CDR3 has 15 residues. The germline V and J ends were trimmed by 4 bases and 6 bases, with 19 bases remaining between them. Per the germline V gene, CDR1 is SGHNT and CDR2 is YYREEE (reference sequence). The CDR3 is CASSHPHWGEHGYTF. The CDR3 coding sequence is TGTGCCAGCAGCCATCCCCACTGGGGGGAACATGGCTACACCTTC.

As regards this clone: The sample has other DNA sequences that encode this CDR3 too. V is TRBV4-2 and J is TRBJ1-1; D remains ambiguous. This CDR3 has 14 amino acids. Trimming took 0 bases from V and 0 from J, leaving 5 bases between them. Germline V CDR1 and CDR2: LGHNA, YNFKEQ. Here the CDR3 reads CASSQDGLNTEAFF. The CDR3 DNA is TGTGCCAGCAGCCAAGATGGCTTGAACACTGAAGCTTTCTTT.

The chain is built from TRBV6-5 and TRBJ2-3; D unclear. Germline V gene lookup returns CDR1 MNHEY and CDR2 SVGAGI. The V end was cut by 2 bases, the J end by 8 bases, with 11 bases between. The CDR3 is 13 amino acids. The CDR3 region is CASSYDTLSTQYF. The CDR3 DNA sequence: TGTGCCAGCAGTTACGACACATTGTCTACGCAGTATTTT.

This clone was seen a handful of times. This chain uses TRBV2 with TRBJ2-1; possible D gene TRBD2, 7 bases. The CDR3 consists of 15 residues. Deletions cut 7 bases from V and 2 bases from J, with 15 bases between. The germline CDR1 and CDR2 sequences are SNHLY and FYNNEI. The CDR3 loop reads CASTGGGGPYNEQFF. The CDR3 nucleotides are TGTGCCAGCACCGGAGGGGGGGGACCCTACAATGAGCAGTTCTTC.

The chain is built from TRBV2 and TRBJ1-2, with a possible D match to TRBD1 (5 bases). Germline V lookup: CDR1 SNHLY, CDR2 FYNNEI. The CDR3 spans 17 residues. V was trimmed by 6 bases and J by 7 bases, leaving 27 bases between them. As DNA, the CDR3 is TGTGCCAGCAGCCGACCTAGGACGGGGCTAATGGAGGGTGGCTACACCTTC. It encodes CASSRPRTGLMEGGYTF.